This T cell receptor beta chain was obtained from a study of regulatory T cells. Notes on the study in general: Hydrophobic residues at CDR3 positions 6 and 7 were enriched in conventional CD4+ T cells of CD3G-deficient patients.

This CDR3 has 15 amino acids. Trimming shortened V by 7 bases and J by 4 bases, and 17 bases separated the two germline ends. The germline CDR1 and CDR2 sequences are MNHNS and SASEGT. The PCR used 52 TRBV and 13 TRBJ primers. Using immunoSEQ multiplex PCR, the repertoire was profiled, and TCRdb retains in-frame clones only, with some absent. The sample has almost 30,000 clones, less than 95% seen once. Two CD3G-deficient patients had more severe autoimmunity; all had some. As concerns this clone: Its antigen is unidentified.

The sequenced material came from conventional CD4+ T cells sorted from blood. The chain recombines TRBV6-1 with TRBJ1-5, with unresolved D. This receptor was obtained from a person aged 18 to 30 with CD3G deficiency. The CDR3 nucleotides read TGTGCCAGCACCCCGAAAAGGACTTCAAATCAGCCCCAGCATTTT. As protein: CASTPKRTSNQPQHF.